The sequence of this TCR beta chain was determined in a study of regulatory T cells in long-lasting Graves disease. Study-wide points: TCR diversity in persistent Graves' patients was below that of newly diagnosed ones.

Time point described: persistent/refractory GD, antithyroid drugs over 5 years with positive TRAb. PBMC-derived RNA was used for the TCR library. An endocrinology unit in Xi'an, China, supplied the patients. A peripheral blood sample, roughly 9.8 milliliters in volume, was drawn into EDTA tubes. Combining iRepertoire HTBI primers with Arm-PCR of CDR3 regions, the authors built TCR beta libraries. TCRdb called the multiplex PCR reads again in MiXCR, with one record for every CDR3 protein. The sample includes hundreds of thousands of distinct CDR3 sequences, 20% to 25% of them seen just once. The ends were cut back, 2 bases at V and 5 bases at J, with 9 bases in the middle. Germline lookup yields CDR1 MNHEY and CDR2 SVGAGI. The CDR3 is 13 residues long. This clonotype has ten or more counts. Its matching antigen is unknown.

The chain links TRBV6-5 to TRBJ1-2; D gene ambiguous. This sample comprised peripheral blood mononuclear cells (PBMCs), obtained when the disease was refractory, from a patient treated with antithyroid drugs. This clonotype was obtained from a female donor with Graves disease. CDR3 residues: CASSYDGQYGYTF. CDR3 sequence (DNA): TGTGCCAGCAGTTACGATGGTCAGTATGGCTACACCTTC.